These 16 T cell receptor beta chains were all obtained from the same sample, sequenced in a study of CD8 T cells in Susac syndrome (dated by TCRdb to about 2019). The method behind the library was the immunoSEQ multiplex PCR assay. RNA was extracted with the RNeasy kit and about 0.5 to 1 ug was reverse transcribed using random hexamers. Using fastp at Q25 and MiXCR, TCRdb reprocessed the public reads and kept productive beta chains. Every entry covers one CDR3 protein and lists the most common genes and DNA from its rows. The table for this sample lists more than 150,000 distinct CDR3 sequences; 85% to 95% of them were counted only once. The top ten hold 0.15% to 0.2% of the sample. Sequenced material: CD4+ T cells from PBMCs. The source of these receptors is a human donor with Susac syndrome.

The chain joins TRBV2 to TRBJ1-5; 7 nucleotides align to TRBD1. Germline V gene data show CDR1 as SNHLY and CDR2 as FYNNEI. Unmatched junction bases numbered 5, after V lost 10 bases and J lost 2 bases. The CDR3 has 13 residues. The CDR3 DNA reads TGTGCCACCAGGGGGGTCGGCAATCAGCCCCAGCATTTT. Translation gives CATRGVGNQPQHF.

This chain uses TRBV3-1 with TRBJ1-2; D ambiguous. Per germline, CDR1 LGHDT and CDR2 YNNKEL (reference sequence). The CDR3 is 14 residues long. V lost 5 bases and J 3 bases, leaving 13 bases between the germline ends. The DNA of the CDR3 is TGTGCCAGCAGCTCTACTCACGCGGACTATGGCTACACCTTC. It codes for CASSSTHADYGYTF.

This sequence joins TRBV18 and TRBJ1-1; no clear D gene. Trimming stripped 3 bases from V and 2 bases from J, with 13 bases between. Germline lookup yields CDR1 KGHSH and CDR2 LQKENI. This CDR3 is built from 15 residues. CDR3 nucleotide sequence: TGTGCCAGCTCACCCGTTGATCCCCTCAACACTGAAGCTTTCTTT. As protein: CASSPVDPLNTEAFF.

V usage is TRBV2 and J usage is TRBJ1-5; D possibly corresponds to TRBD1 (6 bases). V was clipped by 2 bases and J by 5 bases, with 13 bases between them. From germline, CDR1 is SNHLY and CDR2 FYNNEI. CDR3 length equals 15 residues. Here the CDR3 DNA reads TGTGCCAGCAGTGAACATGGACAGCGGGATCAGCCCCAGCATTTT. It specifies CASSEHGQRDQPQHF.

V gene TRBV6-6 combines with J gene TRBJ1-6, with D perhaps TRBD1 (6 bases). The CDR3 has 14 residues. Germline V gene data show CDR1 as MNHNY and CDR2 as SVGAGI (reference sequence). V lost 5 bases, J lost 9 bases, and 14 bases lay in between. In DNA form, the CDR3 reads TGTGCCAGCAGTAAGGACAGTGTTGGTTCACCCCTCCACTTT. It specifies CASSKDSVGSPLHF.

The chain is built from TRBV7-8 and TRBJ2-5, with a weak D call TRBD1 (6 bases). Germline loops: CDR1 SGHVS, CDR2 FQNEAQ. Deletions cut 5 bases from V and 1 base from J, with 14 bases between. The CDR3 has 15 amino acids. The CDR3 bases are TGTGCCAGCAGCCGTTCACAGGGCTCCCAAGAGACCCAGTACTTC. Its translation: CASSRSQGSQETQYF.

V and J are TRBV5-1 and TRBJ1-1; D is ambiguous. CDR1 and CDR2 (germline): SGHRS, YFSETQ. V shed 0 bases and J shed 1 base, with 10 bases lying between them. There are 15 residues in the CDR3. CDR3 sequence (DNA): TGCGCCAGCAGCTTGGAACGGATACCGAACACTGAAGCTTTCTTT. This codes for CASSLERIPNTEAFF. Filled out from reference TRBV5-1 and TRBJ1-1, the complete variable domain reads KAGVTQTPRYLIKTRGQQVTLSCSPISGHRSVSWYQQTPGQGLQFLFEYFSETQRNKGNFPGRFSGRQFSNSRSEMNVSTLELGDSALYLCASSLERIPNTEAFFGQGTRLTVV.

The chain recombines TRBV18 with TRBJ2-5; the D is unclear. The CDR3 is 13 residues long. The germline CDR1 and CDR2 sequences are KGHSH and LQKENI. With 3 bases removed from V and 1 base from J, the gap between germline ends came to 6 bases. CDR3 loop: CASSPDTQETQYF. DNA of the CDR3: TGTGCCAGCTCACCTGACACCCAAGAGACCCAGTACTTC.

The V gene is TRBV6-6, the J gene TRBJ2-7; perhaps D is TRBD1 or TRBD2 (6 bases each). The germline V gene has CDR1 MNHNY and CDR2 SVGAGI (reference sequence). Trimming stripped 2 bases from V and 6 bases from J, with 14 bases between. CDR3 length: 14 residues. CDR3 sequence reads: CASSYHFGGGEQYF. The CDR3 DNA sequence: TGTGCCAGCAGTTACCATTTTGGAGGGGGCGAGCAGTACTTC.

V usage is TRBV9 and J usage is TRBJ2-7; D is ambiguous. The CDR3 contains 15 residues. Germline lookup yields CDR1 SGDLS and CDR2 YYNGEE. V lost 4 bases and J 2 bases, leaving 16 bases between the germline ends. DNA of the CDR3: TGTGCCAGCAGCATAATGTCCTGTCGGGCCTACGAGCAGTACTTC. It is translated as CASSIMSCRAYEQYF.

The CDR3 nucleotides read TGTGCCAGCAGCCAAGATCCTCGGACCTCTACTGGAGGTACAGATACGCAGTATTTT. Protein: CASSQDPRTSTGGTDTQYF. The V call is TRBV4-2, the J call TRBJ2-3; tentative D call: TRBD2 (5 bases). V was cut by 0 bases and J by 3 bases, with 22 bases left in between. Per the germline V gene, CDR1 is LGHNA and CDR2 is YNFKEQ. CDR3 size: 19 residues.

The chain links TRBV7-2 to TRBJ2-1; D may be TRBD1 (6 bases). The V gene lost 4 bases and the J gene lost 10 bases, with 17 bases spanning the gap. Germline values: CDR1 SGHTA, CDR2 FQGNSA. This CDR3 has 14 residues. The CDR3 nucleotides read TGTGCCAGCAGCTCAACCCTGGACAGAATGGAGCAGTTCTTC. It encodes CASSSTLDRMEQFF.

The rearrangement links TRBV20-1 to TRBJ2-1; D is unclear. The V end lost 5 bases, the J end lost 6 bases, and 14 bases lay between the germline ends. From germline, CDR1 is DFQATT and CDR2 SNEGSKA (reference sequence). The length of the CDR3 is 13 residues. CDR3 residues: CSAFARAFNEQFF. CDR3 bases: TGCAGTGCTTTTGCCCGGGCCTTCAATGAGCAGTTCTTC.

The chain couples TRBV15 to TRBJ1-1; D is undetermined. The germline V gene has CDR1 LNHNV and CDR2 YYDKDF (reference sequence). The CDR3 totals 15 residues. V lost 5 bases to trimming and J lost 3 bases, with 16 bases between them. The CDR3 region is CATSPQPGEYTEAFF. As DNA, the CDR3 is TGTGCCACCAGCCCCCAACCCGGGGAGTACACTGAAGCTTTCTTT.

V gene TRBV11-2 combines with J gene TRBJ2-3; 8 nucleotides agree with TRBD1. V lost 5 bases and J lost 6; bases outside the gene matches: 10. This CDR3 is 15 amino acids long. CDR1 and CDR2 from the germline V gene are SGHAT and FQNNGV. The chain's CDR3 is CASSPDRGDTDTQYF. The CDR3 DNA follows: TGTGCCAGCAGCCCAGACAGGGGAGATACTGATACGCAGTATTTT.

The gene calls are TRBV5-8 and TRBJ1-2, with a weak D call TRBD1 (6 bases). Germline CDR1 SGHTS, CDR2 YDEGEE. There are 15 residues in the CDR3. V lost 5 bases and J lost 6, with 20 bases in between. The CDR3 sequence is CASSWNGRGRNGYTF. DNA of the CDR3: TGTGCCAGCAGTTGGAATGGACGGGGGCGGAATGGCTACACCTTC.